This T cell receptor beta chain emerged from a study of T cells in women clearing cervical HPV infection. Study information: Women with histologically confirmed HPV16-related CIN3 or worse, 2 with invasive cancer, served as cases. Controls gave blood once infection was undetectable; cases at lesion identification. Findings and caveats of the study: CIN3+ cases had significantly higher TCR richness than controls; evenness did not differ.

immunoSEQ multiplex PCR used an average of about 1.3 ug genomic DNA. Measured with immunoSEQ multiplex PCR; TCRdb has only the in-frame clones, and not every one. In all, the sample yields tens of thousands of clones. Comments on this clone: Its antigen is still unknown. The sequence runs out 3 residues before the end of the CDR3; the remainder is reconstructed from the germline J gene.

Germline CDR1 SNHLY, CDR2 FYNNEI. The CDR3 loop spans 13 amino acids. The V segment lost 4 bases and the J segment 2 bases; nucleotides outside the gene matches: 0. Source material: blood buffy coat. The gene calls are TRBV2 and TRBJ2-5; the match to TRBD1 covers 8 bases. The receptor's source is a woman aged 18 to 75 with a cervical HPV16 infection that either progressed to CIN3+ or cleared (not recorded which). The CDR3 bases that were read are TGTGCCAGCAGTGGGACAGGGCAAGAGACC. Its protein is CASSGTGQET. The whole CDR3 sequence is CASSGTGQETQYF. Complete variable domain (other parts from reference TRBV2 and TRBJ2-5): EPEVTQTPSHQVTQMGQEVILRCVPISNHLYFYWYRQILGQKVEFLVSFYNNEISEKSEIFDDQFSVERPDGSNFTLKIRSTKLEDSAMYFCASSGTGQETQYFGPGTRLLVL.